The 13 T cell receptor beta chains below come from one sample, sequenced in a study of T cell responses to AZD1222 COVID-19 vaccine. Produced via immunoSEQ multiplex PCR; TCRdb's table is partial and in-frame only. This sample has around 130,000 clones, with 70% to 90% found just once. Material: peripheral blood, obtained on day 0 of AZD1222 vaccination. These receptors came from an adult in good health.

This CDR3 reads CASSQEETARGNTIYF. DNA for the CDR3: TGTGCCAGCAGCCAAGAAGAGACAGCGAGAGGAAACACCATATATTTT. V and J are TRBV3-1 (or the pseudogene TRBV3-2) and TRBJ1-3, with D perhaps TRBD1 (5 bases). The CDR3 is 16 amino acids. V lost 0 bases and J 4 bases, leaving 13 bases between the germline ends. CDR1 LGHDT and CDR2 YNNKEL come from the germline V gene (reference sequence).

CDR3 bases: TGTGCCAGCAGCCCGGGACAGCCTTCCAATGAGCAGTTCTTC. Its translation is CASSPGQPSNEQFF. The chain carries TRBV6-4 and TRBJ2-1; 7 nucleotides agree with TRBD1. This CDR3 region has 14 residues. Unmatched junction bases numbered 8, after V lost 6 bases and J lost 6 bases. Germline V gene lookup returns CDR1 MRHNA and CDR2 SNTAGT.

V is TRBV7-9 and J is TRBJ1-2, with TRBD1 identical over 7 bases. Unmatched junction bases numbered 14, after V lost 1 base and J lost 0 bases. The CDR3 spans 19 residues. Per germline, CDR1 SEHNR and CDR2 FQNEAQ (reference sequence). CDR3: CASSLVGVAGGITNYGYTF. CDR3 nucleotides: TGTGCCAGCAGCTTAGTTGGGGTTGCAGGGGGTATTACTAACTATGGCTACACCTTC.

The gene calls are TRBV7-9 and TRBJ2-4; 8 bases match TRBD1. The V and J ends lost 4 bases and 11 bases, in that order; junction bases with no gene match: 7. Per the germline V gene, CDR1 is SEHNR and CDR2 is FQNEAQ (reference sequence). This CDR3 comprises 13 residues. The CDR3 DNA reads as TGTGCCAGCAGCTCCCAGGGACAGGATCTTCAGTACTTC. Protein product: CASSSQGQDLQYF.

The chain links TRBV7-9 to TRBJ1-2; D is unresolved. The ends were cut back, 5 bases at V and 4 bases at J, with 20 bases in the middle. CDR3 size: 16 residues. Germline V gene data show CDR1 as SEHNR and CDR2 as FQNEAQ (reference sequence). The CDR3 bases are TGTGCCAGCAGCCCAGAGAAGAGTAGTTGGTTCTATGGCTACACCTTC. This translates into CASSPEKSSWFYGYTF.

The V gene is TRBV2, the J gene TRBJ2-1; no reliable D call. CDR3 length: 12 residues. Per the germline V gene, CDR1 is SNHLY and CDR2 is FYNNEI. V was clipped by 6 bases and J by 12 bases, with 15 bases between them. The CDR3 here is CASRRTNLGQFF. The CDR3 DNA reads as TGTGCCAGCAGACGGACCAATCTCGGGCAGTTCTTC.

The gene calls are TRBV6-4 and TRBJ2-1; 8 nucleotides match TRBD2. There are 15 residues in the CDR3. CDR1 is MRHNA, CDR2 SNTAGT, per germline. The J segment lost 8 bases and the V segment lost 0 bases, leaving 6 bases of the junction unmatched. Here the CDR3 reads CASSDSSGGADEQFF. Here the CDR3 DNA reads TGTGCCAGCAGTGACTCGAGCGGGGGTGCTGATGAGCAGTTCTTC.

The CDR3 sequence is CASSLSTTRYQETQYF. The CDR3 DNA reads as TGTGCCAGCAGCTTGTCCACCACTCGGTACCAAGAGACCCAGTACTTC. The V call is TRBV5-4, the J call TRBJ2-5; D remains ambiguous. This CDR3 comprises 16 residues. The germline V gene has CDR1 SGHNT and CDR2 YYREEE (reference sequence). V was clipped by 1 base and J by 0 bases, with 13 bases between them.

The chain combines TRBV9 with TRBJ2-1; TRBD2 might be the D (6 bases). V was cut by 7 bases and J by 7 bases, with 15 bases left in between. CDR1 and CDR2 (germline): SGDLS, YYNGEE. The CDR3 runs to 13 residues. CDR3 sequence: CASSTSFRNEQFF. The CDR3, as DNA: TGTGCCAGCTCTACTAGCTTTAGGAATGAGCAGTTCTTC. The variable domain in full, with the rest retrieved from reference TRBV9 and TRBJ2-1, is DSGVTQTPKHLITATGQRVTLRCSPRSGDLSVYWYQQSLDQGLQFLIQYYNGEERAKGNILERFSAQQFPDLHSELNLSSLELGDSALYFCASSTSFRNEQFFGPGTRLTVL.

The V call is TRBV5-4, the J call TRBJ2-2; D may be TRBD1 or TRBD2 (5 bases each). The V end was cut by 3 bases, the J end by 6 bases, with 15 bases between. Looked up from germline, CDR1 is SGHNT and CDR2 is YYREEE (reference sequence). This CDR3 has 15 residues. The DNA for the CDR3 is TGTGCCAGCAGCTGGGGCGGCGGGTTAGCCGGGGAGCTGTTTTTT. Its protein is CASSWGGGLAGELFF.

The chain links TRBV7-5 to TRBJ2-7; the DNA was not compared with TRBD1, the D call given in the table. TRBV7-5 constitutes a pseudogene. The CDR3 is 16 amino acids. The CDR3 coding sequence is TGTGCCAGAAGCTTAGTTTTTGACAGGGGTTCCTACGAGCAGTACTTC. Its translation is CARSLVFDRGSYEQYF.

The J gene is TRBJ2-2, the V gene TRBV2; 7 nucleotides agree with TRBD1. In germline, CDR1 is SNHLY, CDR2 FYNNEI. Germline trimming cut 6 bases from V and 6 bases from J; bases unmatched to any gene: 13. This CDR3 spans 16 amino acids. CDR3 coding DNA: TGTGCCAGCAGACCTCAGGGGGTCCGTATCCCCGGGGAGCTGTTTTTT. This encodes CASRPQGVRIPGELFF.

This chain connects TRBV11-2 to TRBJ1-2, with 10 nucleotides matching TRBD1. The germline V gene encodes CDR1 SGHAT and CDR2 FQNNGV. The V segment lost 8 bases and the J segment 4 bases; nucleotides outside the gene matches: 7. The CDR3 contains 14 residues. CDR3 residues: CASGGQGVGYGYTF. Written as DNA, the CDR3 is TGTGCCAGCGGCGGACAGGGGGTAGGCTATGGCTACACCTTC.